The next 22 T cell receptor beta chains were all read from a single sample in a study of shared clonotypes between healthy human individuals. The protocol was immunoSEQ multiplex PCR, while the TCRdb copy is restricted to in-frame clones and leaves out a portion. The sample has more than 2,000,000 clones; just over 90% are singletons. Sequenced sample: naive CD4+ T cells from PBMCs. The subset is: CD45RA+ positively selected. All receptors come from a man aged 18 to 30 in good health. Some clones in this sample may be carry-over from other donors' samples.

This clone was detected only once. The gene calls are TRBV7-9 and TRBJ2-3; D ambiguous. Trimming took off 5 bases at V and 3 bases at J, with 12 bases between the two ends. The CDR3 has 14 residues. Germline values: CDR1 SEHNR, CDR2 FQNEAQ (reference sequence). The CDR3 region has the DNA TGTGCCAGCAGCCGAGTCGTGGGTACAGATACGCAGTATTTT. Translated, it gives CASSRVVGTDTQYF.

V is TRBV28 and J is TRBJ2-4, with TRBD1 identical over 8 bases. The CDR3 contains 13 residues. Germline CDR1 MDHEN, CDR2 SYDVKM. Trimming removed 9 bases from V and 4 bases from J; junction bases left unmatched: 5. DNA for the CDR3: TGTGCCAGTCTTCGACAGGGGAAAAACATTCAGTACTTC. Translated: CASLRQGKNIQYF.

V gene TRBV5-4 combines with J gene TRBJ1-2, with a weak D call TRBD1 (5 bases). In germline, CDR1 is SGHNT, CDR2 YYREEE (reference sequence). V gave up 4 bases and J gave up 2 bases, with 15 bases separating them. The CDR3 consists of 15 residues. The CDR3 loop reads CASSVEDTGNYGYTF. The CDR3 DNA reads as TGTGCCAGCAGCGTCGAGGACACCGGGAACTATGGCTACACCTTC.

V usage is TRBV27 and J usage is TRBJ2-1, with 8 bases aligning to TRBD2. The CDR3 consists of 16 residues. Germline-derived CDR1 and CDR2 are MNHEY and SMNVEV (reference sequence). The ends lost 3 bases at V and 0 bases at J; junction bases unmatched: 4. CDR3 nucleotides: TGTGCCAGCAGTTTGCCGGGAGGGCCCTCCTACAATGAGCAGTTCTTC. Protein sequence: CASSLPGGPSYNEQFF.

This chain links TRBV5-4 with TRBJ2-5, with 7 bases lining up with TRBD2. Trimming at V came to 4 bases and at J to 4 bases, leaving 4 bases not matched to a gene. Per germline, CDR1 SGHNT and CDR2 YYREEE (reference sequence). CDR3 length: 13 amino acids. For the CDR3, the DNA is TGTGCCAGCAGCATGCGGGAGCGAGAGACCCAGTACTTC. Translating it yields CASSMRERETQYF.

This chain joins TRBV5-4 and TRBJ2-7; 9 bases agree with TRBD1. The J segment lost 4 bases and the V segment lost 5 bases, leaving 7 bases of the junction unmatched. The germline V gene encodes CDR1 SGHNT and CDR2 YYREEE (reference sequence). The CDR3 loop spans 14 amino acids. The CDR3, as DNA: TGTGCCAGCAGGGCGGGACAGGGCCTGTACGAGCAGTACTTC. This sequence encodes CASRAGQGLYEQYF.

The V and J genes are TRBV7-2 and TRBJ1-2; the D gene is possibly TRBD1 (6 bases). V lost 5 bases to trimming and J lost 10 bases, with 23 bases between them. Per the germline V gene, CDR1 is SGHTA and CDR2 is FQGNSA. The CDR3 consists of 15 residues. The CDR3: CASSPMPGTPDAYTF. The CDR3 DNA is TGTGCCAGCAGCCCCATGCCCGGGACACCGGACGCCTACACCTTC.

The chain recombines TRBV6-1 with TRBJ2-7; no firm D call. CDR1 is MNHNS and CDR2 is SASEGT in the germline V gene. CDR3 length: 15 amino acids. Trimming removed 4 bases from V and 3 bases from J, with 16 bases in between. The CDR3 loop is CASSVGKPTIYEQYF. The CDR3 DNA follows: TGTGCCAGCAGTGTAGGAAAACCCACCATCTACGAGCAGTACTTC.

The rearrangement joins TRBV14 to TRBJ2-5, with D maybe TRBD1 (5 bases). Germline lookup yields CDR1 SGHDN and CDR2 FVKESK. The CDR3 consists of 14 residues. V lost 2 bases and J lost 1, with 8 bases in between. The CDR3 nucleotides read TGTGCCAGCAGCCAAATGACAGTCCAAGAGACCCAGTACTTC. Amino acid sequence: CASSQMTVQETQYF. The full variable domain, rest sourced from reference TRBV14 and TRBJ2-5, is EAGVTQFPSHSVIEKGQTVTLRCDPISGHDNLYWYRRVMGKEIKFLLHFVKESKQDESGMPNNRFLAERTGGTYSTLKVQPAELEDSGVYFCASSQMTVQETQYFGPGTRLLVL.

The chain couples TRBV7-9 to TRBJ2-2; TRBD2 matches at 7 bases. In germline, CDR1 is SEHNR, CDR2 FQNEAQ (reference sequence). This CDR3 is built from 17 residues. The trim removed 5 bases at V and 5 bases at J, leaving 14 bases unmatched. This chain's CDR3 is CASSPTQRGSVTGELFF. As DNA, the CDR3 is TGTGCCAGCAGCCCTACCCAGCGGGGTAGCGTTACCGGGGAGCTGTTTTTT.

In its sample, this clone was seen once. This rearrangement joins TRBV9 to TRBJ2-5; D possibly matches TRBD1 or TRBD2 (5 bases each). The germline V gene encodes CDR1 SGDLS and CDR2 YYNGEE. The CDR3 sequence is 15 residues long. The ends were cut back, 4 bases at V and 5 bases at J, with 18 bases in the middle. The CDR3 here is CASSSDGGRWETQYF. DNA of the CDR3: TGTGCCAGCAGCAGCGATGGGGGTCGGTGGGAGACCCAGTACTTC.

The V call is TRBV7-9, the J call TRBJ2-7; TRBD1 agrees at 7 bases. Trimming at V came to 3 bases and at J to 0 bases, leaving 5 bases not matched to a gene. The CDR3 consists of 15 residues. The V gene's germline CDR1 is SEHNR and CDR2 FQNEAQ (reference sequence). CDR3 amino acids: CASSLATGRSYEQYF. Here the CDR3 DNA reads TGTGCCAGCAGCTTGGCGACAGGGCGCTCCTACGAGCAGTACTTC.

This chain connects TRBV25-1 to TRBJ2-1, with D uncertain. Germline V gene data show CDR1 as MGHDK and CDR2 as SYGVNS. The CDR3 consists of 11 residues. V gave up 11 bases and J gave up 5 bases, with 10 bases separating them. CDR3 region: CASGRHNEQFF. In nucleotides, the CDR3 is TGTGCCTCTGGACGACACAATGAGCAGTTCTTC.

The J gene is TRBJ1-3, the V gene TRBV14; the D gene is possibly TRBD1 (5 bases). With 4 bases removed from V and 3 bases from J, the gap between germline ends came to 13 bases. The CDR3 extends over 15 amino acids. CDR1 and CDR2 from the germline V gene are SGHDN and FVKESK. The CDR3 reads CASSPQGGIGNTIYF. CDR3 bases: TGTGCCAGCAGCCCCCAGGGAGGGATTGGAAACACCATATATTTT.

The rearrangement links TRBV7-2 to TRBJ2-3, with no clear D. CDR3 length equals 15 residues. CDR1 is SGHTA, CDR2 FQGNSA, per germline. V shed 0 bases and J shed 4 bases, with 11 bases lying between them. CDR3 coding DNA: TGTGCCAGCAGCTTAGCGAGTAACGTACCAGATACGCAGTATTTT. Its translation: CASSLASNVPDTQYF.

V usage is TRBV6-6 and J usage is TRBJ1-3; D ambiguous. V gave up 7 bases and J gave up 1 base, with 11 bases separating them. The CDR3 is 14 amino acids. The V gene's germline CDR1 is MNHNY and CDR2 SVGAGI (reference sequence). The CDR3 loop is CASTLQLSGNTIYF. In nucleotides, the CDR3 is TGTGCCAGCACCTTACAGTTATCTGGAAACACCATATATTTT.

CDR3 DNA sequence: TGTGCCAGCAGGGTCCGGGACACGGGCACCGGGGAGCTGTTTTTT. It translates to CASRVRDTGTGELFF. The chain recombines TRBV7-8 with TRBJ2-2, with D tentatively TRBD1 (6 bases). V lost 6 bases, J lost 4 bases, and 15 bases lay in between. This CDR3 spans 15 amino acids. The germline gives CDR1 SGHVS, CDR2 FQNEAQ.

This chain links TRBV6-5 with TRBJ1-2; TRBD1 might be the D (6 bases). CDR1 MNHEY and CDR2 SVGAGI come from the germline V gene. The CDR3 sequence is 14 residues long. The germline V and J ends were trimmed by 6 bases and 10 bases, with 21 bases remaining between them. The CDR3 coding sequence is TGTGCCAGCAGCTATAATGTCGGACAGTACTCCTACACCTTC. Encoded protein: CASSYNVGQYSYTF.

The chain couples TRBV6-5 to TRBJ1-2; TRBD1 matches at 10 bases. The length of the CDR3 is 14 residues. With 6 bases clipped from V and 8 bases from J, the junction kept 9 bases outside the gene matches. Looked up from germline, CDR1 is MNHEY and CDR2 is SVGAGI. Written as DNA, the CDR3 is TGTGCCAGCAGGATAGGACAGGGGGTTGGCGGCTACACCTTC. Amino acid sequence: CASRIGQGVGGYTF.

The rearrangement uses TRBV7-3 and TRBJ1-2; D is possibly TRBD1 (5 bases). The CDR3 spans 13 residues. The germline CDR1 and CDR2 sequences are SGHTA and FQGTGA. Trimming stripped 1 base from V and 7 bases from J, with 10 bases between. For the CDR3, the DNA is TGTGCCAGCAGCTTAAGGGCAGGGAGTGGCTACACCTTC. The encoded protein is CASSLRAGSGYTF. Complete variable domain (other parts from reference TRBV7-3 and TRBJ1-2): GAGVSQTPSNKVTEKGKYVELRCDPISGHTALYWYRQSLGQGPEFLIYFQGTGAADDSGLPNDRFFAVRPEGSVSTLKIQRTERGDSAVYLCASSLRAGSGYTFGSGTRLTVV.

In this sample, this clone turned up once. Other DNA sequences in this specimen translate into the identical CDR3. The chain uses TRBV5-1 and TRBJ2-5; D is undetermined. Germline CDR1 reads SGHRS; CDR2 reads YFSETQ. The CDR3 runs 12 residues. V lost 4 bases and J lost 5, with 9 bases in between. CDR3 DNA sequence: TGCGCCAGCAGCGCCCTGGGGGAGACCCAGTACTTC. Protein sequence: CASSALGETQYF.

Concerning this clone: Other DNA sequences from this sample encode an identical CDR3 as well. This chain connects TRBV6-5 to TRBJ2-1, with 13 bases that match TRBD2. CDR3 size: 16 residues. V gave up 4 bases and J gave up 0 bases; unmatched junction bases: 0. Germline CDR1 MNHEY, CDR2 SVGAGI. CDR3 bases: TGTGCCAGCAGTTGGACTAGCGGGAGCTCCTACAATGAGCAGTTCTTC. Translation gives CASSWTSGSSYNEQFF.